These 15 T cell receptor beta chains share one sample of origin, sequenced in a study of blood T cells in healthy people across ages. It was with a sample-barcoded 5' primer and a J-beta primer mix that a second PCR of roughly 6 to 12 cycles was run. MiXCR, applied by TCRdb to the 5' RACE reads, yields one record per CDR3 protein. The data hold over 1,500,000 distinct CDR3 sequences, with around 48% observed a single time. The sample was blood. These receptors all stem from a woman between 40 and 55 years old in good health.

This rearrangement joins TRBV11-2 to TRBJ2-7, with 10 bases that match TRBD1. Trimming took 7 bases from V and 2 from J; bases not matched to a gene: 8. This CDR3 is 15 amino acids long. Germline values: CDR1 SGHAT, CDR2 FQNNGV. CDR3 DNA: TGTGCCAGCACCACCGGACAGGGGGAAACCTACGAGCAGTACTTC. Protein: CASTTGQGETYEQYF.

The chain uses TRBV20-1 and TRBJ2-7; D ambiguous. The germline CDR1 and CDR2 sequences are DFQATT and SNEGSKA (reference sequence). V lost 1 base and J 7 bases, leaving 17 bases between the germline ends. The CDR3 runs 14 residues. The CDR3 DNA is TGCAGTGCTAGAGTGTTTTTAGTTAACAATGAGCAGTACTTC. Amino acids: CSARVFLVNNEQYF.

This clonotype came up once. The CDR3 sequence is CSARGRSNEQYF. The CDR3 DNA reads as TGCAGTGCTCGGGGACGGTCCAACGAGCAGTACTTC. The V gene is TRBV20-1, the J gene TRBJ2-7; TRBD1 or TRBD2 may be the D gene (5 bases each). The V gene lost 5 bases and the J gene lost 5 bases, with 13 bases spanning the gap. This CDR3 is 12 amino acids long. CDR1 is DFQATT and CDR2 is SNEGSKA in the germline V gene (reference sequence).

The chain combines TRBV20-1 with TRBJ2-5; tentatively, D is TRBD1 (6 bases). The V end lost 3 bases, the J end lost 5 bases, and 13 bases lay between the germline ends. Germline V gene lookup returns CDR1 DFQATT and CDR2 SNEGSKA (reference sequence). CDR3 length: 13 amino acids. The CDR3 here is CSARWGRDETQYF. The CDR3 bases are TGCAGTGCTAGGTGGGGGCGTGACGAGACCCAGTACTTC.

CDR3 sequence reads: CASSLQGSRSGANVLTF. CDR3 nucleotides: TGTGCCAGCAGCTTACAGGGATCTCGTTCTGGGGCCAACGTCCTGACTTTC. This chain links TRBV13 with TRBJ2-6; D is perhaps TRBD1 (5 bases). The CDR3 is 17 residues long. CDR1 is PRHDT and CDR2 is FYEKMQ in the germline V gene (reference sequence). V was shortened by 2 bases and J by 1 base, with 12 bases between the two germline ends.

The V gene is TRBV21-1, the J gene TRBJ2-3; the DNA was not used to check the table's D call, TRBD1. TRBV21-1 is deemed a pseudogene. CDR3 length: 16 amino acids. CDR3 DNA sequence: TGTGCCAGCAACACATTGCCGGGACAGGGCCATGGGACGCAGTATTTT. Its translation: CASNTLPGQGHGTQYF.

The chain carries TRBV20-1 and TRBJ2-5, with D perhaps TRBD2 (6 bases). The CDR3 runs to 17 residues. Germline assignment: CDR1 DFQATT and CDR2 SNEGSKA (reference sequence). The ends were cut back, 0 bases at V and 1 base at J, with 18 bases in the middle. CDR3 loop: CSARDLLLAALQETQYF. Here the CDR3 DNA reads TGCAGTGCTAGAGATCTCTTACTAGCAGCCCTCCAAGAGACCCAGTACTTC.

CDR3 sequence reads: CASSSPGQEANQPQHF. As DNA, the CDR3 is TGTGCCAGCAGCTCACCGGGACAGGAGGCCAATCAGCCCCAGCATTTT. V gene TRBV7-8 combines with J gene TRBJ1-5, with 8 bases aligning to TRBD1. Germline lookup yields CDR1 SGHVS and CDR2 FQNEAQ. V shed 4 bases, J shed 3 bases, and the junction held 8 bases outside the gene matches. The CDR3 has 16 residues.

CDR3 sequence (DNA): TGTGCCAGCAGCTTACCAAGGGGGGTCCACGAGCAGTACTTC. Protein sequence: CASSLPRGVHEQYF. The chain uses TRBV5-6 and TRBJ2-5; the D gene could be TRBD1 or TRBD2 (6 bases each). TRBJ2-7 explains the end of the DNA better; the J call may be wrong. The CDR3 has 14 amino acids. The germline gives CDR1 SGHDT, CDR2 YYEEEE.

This clonotype was detected a few times. This rearrangement joins TRBV27 to TRBJ1-5; 9 bases are a match to TRBD1. The CDR3 length is 15 residues. Germline loops: CDR1 MNHEY, CDR2 SMNVEV (reference sequence). The J segment lost 5 bases and the V segment lost 6 bases, leaving 8 bases of the junction unmatched. The CDR3 nucleotides are TGTGCCAGCAGCGAGGACAGGGGAATCCATCAGCCCCAGCATTTT. Protein product: CASSEDRGIHQPQHF.

This chain joins TRBV14 and TRBJ1-2; possibly TRBD1 for D (5 bases). In germline, CDR1 is SGHDN, CDR2 FVKESK. This CDR3 contains 15 residues. Trimming cost V 4 bases and J 9 bases, with 21 bases left between them. This CDR3 is CASSPSRGGTVSYTF. The DNA of the CDR3 is TGTGCCAGCAGCCCCTCGCGGGGAGGGACTGTCAGCTACACCTTC.

Only one count was recorded for this clonotype. The CDR3 loop reads CSIGRPSGTEAFF. The CDR3 nucleotides read TGCAGCATTGGTAGGCCTTCTGGTACTGAAGCTTTCTTT. This chain links TRBV29-1 with TRBJ1-1; D not certain. V was cut by 8 bases and J by 5 bases, with 18 bases left in between. CDR3 length: 13 residues. CDR1 SQVTM and CDR2 ANQGSEA come from the germline V gene.

This clonotype was seen a handful of times. This sequence joins TRBV29-1 and TRBJ2-3; D might be TRBD1 (5 bases). Germline V gene lookup returns CDR1 SQVTM and CDR2 ANQGSEA. The CDR3 contains 14 residues. With 0 bases removed from V and 1 base from J, the gap between germline ends came to 8 bases. CDR3 sequence reads: CSVEEGRGTDTQYF. The CDR3 nucleotides read TGCAGCGTTGAAGAAGGCAGGGGCACAGATACGCAGTATTTT.

The rearrangement joins TRBV25-1 to TRBJ2-3; weak D call: TRBD1 (6 bases). Trimming removed 6 bases at V and 7 bases at J, with 23 bases between. Germline V gives CDR1 MGHDK, CDR2 SYGVNS. The CDR3 is made up of 16 amino acids. The CDR3 loop is CASSELGQPNDYTQYF. The CDR3 DNA follows: TGTGCCAGCAGCGAACTCGGACAGCCCAATGATTATACGCAGTATTTT.

The chain carries TRBV7-9 and TRBJ2-1; 9 nucleotides align to TRBD2. This CDR3 comprises 16 residues. In germline, CDR1 is SEHNR, CDR2 FQNEAQ (reference sequence). Germline trimming cut 5 bases from V and 5 bases from J; bases unmatched to any gene: 10. The CDR3: CASSPPLAGRHNEQFF. The DNA for the CDR3 is TGTGCCAGCAGCCCCCCCCTAGCGGGGAGGCACAATGAGCAGTTCTTC. Looking up the rest from reference TRBV7-9 and TRBJ2-1 gives the full variable domain: DTGVSQNPRHKITKRGQNVTFRCDPISEHNRLYWYRQTLGQGPEFLTYFQNEAQLEKSRLLSDRFSAERPKGSFSTLEIQRTEQGDSAMYLCASSPPLAGRHNEQFFGPGTRLTVL.